The entry that follows covers one T cell receptor (beta chain) sequence. The antigen is unknown. Sequenced by immunoSEQ multiplex PCR; TCRdb stores in-frame clones only, minus some. The sample carries around 77,000 clones, roughly 94% recorded once. The sample is drawn from a study of graft-versus-host responses after intestinal transplantation. Study-wide context: Tacrolimus and steroids were given for around 3 years to all recipients after anti-thymocyte globulin induction. Study outcomes and limitations: Some GvH clones were seen earlier in gut or blood, suggesting intestinal origin.

Germline V lookup: CDR1 WNHNN, CDR2 SYGVQD (reference sequence). The CDR3 spans 14 residues. The junction had 4 bases not matched to a gene; V was cut back by 6 bases and J by 3 bases. The sequence was collected from a human donor who received an intestinal transplant. J is TRBJ2-2 and V is TRBV10-1; 7 bases agree with TRBD1. This specimen was unstimulated CD8+ T cells sorted from spleen or lymph node cells, taken before intestinal transplant. Written as DNA, the CDR3 is TGCGCCAGCAGCCGGCAGGGGGACACCGGGGAGCTGTTTTTT. This gives the protein CASSRQGDTGELFF.